The 10 T cell receptor beta chains below were found in one sample sequenced in a study of blood T cells in healthy people across ages. It was with a sample-barcoded 5' primer and a J-beta primer mix that a second PCR of about 6 to 11 cycles was run. TCRdb re-derived calls from the 5' RACE reads in MiXCR, one entry per CDR3 protein. The repertoire includes hundreds of thousands of distinct CDR3 sequences, 35% to 45% of them detected once, and more than 20% sits in the top ten. The material sequenced was blood. The origin of the receptors is a woman aged 55-70 years in good health.

The J gene is TRBJ2-1, the V gene TRBV12-5; D gene uncertain. The CDR3 contains 11 residues. CDR1 and CDR2 from the germline V gene are LGHNT and FRNRAP. The V end was cut by 0 bases, the J end by 10 bases, with 4 bases between. CDR3 bases: TGTGCTAGTGGTTTGGTAGTAGAGCAGTTCTTC. This encodes CASGLVVEQFF.

This sequence joins TRBV12-3 or TRBV12-4 and TRBJ1-2; D gene ambiguous. The CDR3 has 15 residues. Trimming removed 4 bases at V and 0 bases at J, with 12 bases between. The chain's CDR3 is CASSSHPNPNYGYTF. The CDR3 DNA reads as TGTGCCAGCAGTTCCCACCCCAATCCTAACTATGGCTACACCTTC.

V gene TRBV3-1 combines with J gene TRBJ2-1, with D unclear. This CDR3 contains 15 residues. Germline-derived CDR1 and CDR2 are LGHDT and YNNKEL (reference sequence). Trimming stripped 1 base from V and 5 bases from J, with 12 bases between. The CDR3 DNA is TGTGCCAGCAGCCAAGTCTGGGTTGGGGACAATGAGCAGTTCTTC. It specifies CASSQVWVGDNEQFF.

The V call is TRBV20-1, the J call TRBJ2-3, with 7 bases that match TRBD2. This CDR3 has 13 amino acids. Germline values: CDR1 DFQATT, CDR2 SNEGSKA (reference sequence). In DNA, the CDR3 is TGCAATGTGGGGAGCGGGGCGGGAGATACGCAGTATTTT. Its protein product is CNVGSGAGDTQYF.

Ten or more counts support this clonotype. The chain combines TRBV6-5 with TRBJ2-7; 8 bases are a match to TRBD2. In germline, CDR1 is MNHEY, CDR2 SVGAGI. The V segment lost 7 bases and the J segment 7 bases; nucleotides outside the gene matches: 18. The CDR3 loop spans 16 amino acids. CDR3 amino acids: CASNPGGSGGSREQYF. In DNA form, the CDR3 reads TGTGCCAGCAACCCCGGAGGGAGCGGGGGTTCTAGGGAGCAGTACTTC.

This clonotype came up a few times. CDR3 in DNA: TGTGCCAGCAGCCAAGAAGGGAAACAGGTAAACACTGAAGCTTTCTTT. Protein sequence: CASSQEGKQVNTEAFF. V usage is TRBV4-2 and J usage is TRBJ1-1; D may be TRBD1 (5 bases). Germline V gives CDR1 LGHNA, CDR2 YNFKEQ. The germline V and J ends were trimmed by 0 bases and 2 bases, with 13 bases remaining between them. The CDR3 consists of 16 residues.

The chain links TRBV20-1 to TRBJ1-2; possibly TRBD1 for D (6 bases). Germline CDR1 is DFQATT and CDR2 is SNEGSKA (reference sequence). The germline V and J ends were trimmed by 0 bases and 7 bases, with 9 bases remaining between them. The CDR3 is 12 residues long. The CDR3 sequence: CSARDLTGGYTF. CDR3 sequence (DNA): TGCAGTGCTAGAGATCTGACAGGTGGCTACACCTTC.

This clonotype showed up just a few times. This chain connects TRBV7-3 to TRBJ2-7; 8 bases line up with TRBD2. Germline CDR1 and CDR2: SGHTA and FQGTGA. V dropped 5 bases and J dropped 2; count of bases not matched to a gene: 8. CDR3 size: 15 residues. In nucleotides, the CDR3 is TGTGCCAGCAGCCCCACTAGCGGAAACACCTACGAGCAGTACTTC. It specifies CASSPTSGNTYEQYF.

This clonotype was detected only a few times. The chain has TRBV10-3 and TRBJ1-5; TRBD1 aligns across 7 bases. In germline, CDR1 is ENHRY, CDR2 SYGVKD. The CDR3 runs to 13 residues. The V and J ends lost 4 bases and 5 bases, in that order; junction bases with no gene match: 2. The CDR3 DNA is TGTGCCATCAGTGGACAGGGCCATCAGCCCCAGCATTTT. As protein: CAISGQGHQPQHF.

The chain combines TRBV20-1 with TRBJ2-7; D possibly matches TRBD1 or TRBD2 (5 bases each). The ends were cut back, 6 bases at V and 3 bases at J, with 15 bases in the middle. Germline CDR1 DFQATT, CDR2 SNEGSKA (reference sequence). The CDR3 loop spans 13 amino acids. The CDR3 DNA reads TGCAGTGCCAAGGGACCGAATTTCTACGAGCAGTACTTC. This encodes CSAKGPNFYEQYF.